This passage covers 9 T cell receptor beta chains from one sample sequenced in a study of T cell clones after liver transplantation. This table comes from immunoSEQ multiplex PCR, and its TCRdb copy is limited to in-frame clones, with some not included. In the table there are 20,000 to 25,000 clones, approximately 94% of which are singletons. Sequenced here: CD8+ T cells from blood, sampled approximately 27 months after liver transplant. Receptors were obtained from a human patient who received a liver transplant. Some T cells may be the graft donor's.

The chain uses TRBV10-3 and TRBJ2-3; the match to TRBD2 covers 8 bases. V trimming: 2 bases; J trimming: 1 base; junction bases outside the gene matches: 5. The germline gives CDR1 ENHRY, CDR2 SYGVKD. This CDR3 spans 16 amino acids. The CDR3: CAISEILTSGTDTQYF. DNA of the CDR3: TGTGCCATCAGTGAGATCTTGACTAGCGGCACAGATACGCAGTATTTT.

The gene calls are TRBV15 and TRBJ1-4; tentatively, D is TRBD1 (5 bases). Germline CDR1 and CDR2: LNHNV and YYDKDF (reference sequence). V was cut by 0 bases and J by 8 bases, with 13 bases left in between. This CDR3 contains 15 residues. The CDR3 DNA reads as TGTGCCACCAGCAGAGATCTGGGGACTCGGGAAAAACTGTTTTTT. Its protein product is CATSRDLGTREKLFF. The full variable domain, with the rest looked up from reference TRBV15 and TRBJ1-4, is DAMVIQNPRYQVTQFGKPVTLSCSQTLNHNVMYWYQQKSSQAPKLLFHYYDKDFNNEADTPDNFQSRRPNTSFCFLDIRSPGLGDTAMYLCATSRDLGTREKLFFGSGTQLSVL.

The CDR3 DNA reads TGTGCCAGCAGTGACCTAACTAGCGGGAGGTCCTACGAGCAGTACTTC. Amino acids: CASSDLTSGRSYEQYF. This sequence joins TRBV2 and TRBJ2-7; 12 bases map to TRBD2. The V segment lost 3 bases and the J segment 1 base; nucleotides outside the gene matches: 4. The CDR3 is 16 residues long. The germline V gene encodes CDR1 SNHLY and CDR2 FYNNEI.

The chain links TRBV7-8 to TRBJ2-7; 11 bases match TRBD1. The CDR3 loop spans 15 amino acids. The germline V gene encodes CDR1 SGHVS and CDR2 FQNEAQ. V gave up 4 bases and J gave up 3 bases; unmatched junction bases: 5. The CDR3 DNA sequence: TGTGCCAGCAGCTCCGGGACAGGGGGATTCTACGAGCAGTACTTC. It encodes CASSSGTGGFYEQYF.

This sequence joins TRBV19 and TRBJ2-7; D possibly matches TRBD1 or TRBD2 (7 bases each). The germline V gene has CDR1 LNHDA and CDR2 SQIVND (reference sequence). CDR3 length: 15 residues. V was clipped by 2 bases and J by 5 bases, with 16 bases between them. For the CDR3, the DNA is TGTGCCAGTAGTATAATGGGAGGGGGCCGGAACGAGCAGTACTTC. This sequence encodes CASSIMGGGRNEQYF. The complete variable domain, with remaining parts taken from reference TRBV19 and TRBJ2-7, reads DGGITQSPKYLFRKEGQNVTLSCEQNLNHDAMYWYRQDPGQGLRLIYYSQIVNDFQKGDIAEGYSVSREKKESFPLTVTSAQKNPTAFYLCASSIMGGGRNEQYFGPGTRLTVT.

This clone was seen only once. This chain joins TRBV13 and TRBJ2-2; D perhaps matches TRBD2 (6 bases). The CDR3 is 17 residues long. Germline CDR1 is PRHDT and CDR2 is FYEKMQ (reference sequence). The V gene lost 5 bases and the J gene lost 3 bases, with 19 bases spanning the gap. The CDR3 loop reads CASSPLGDSKDTGELFF. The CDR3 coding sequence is TGTGCCAGCAGCCCGCTGGGGGACTCCAAAGACACCGGGGAGCTGTTTTTT.

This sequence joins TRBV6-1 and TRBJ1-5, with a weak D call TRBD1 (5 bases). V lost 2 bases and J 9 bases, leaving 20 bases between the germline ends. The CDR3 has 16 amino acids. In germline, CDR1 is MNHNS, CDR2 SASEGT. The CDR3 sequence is CASSERVGLTGWPQHF. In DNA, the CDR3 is TGTGCCAGCAGTGAACGGGTGGGGCTTACTGGGTGGCCCCAGCATTTT.

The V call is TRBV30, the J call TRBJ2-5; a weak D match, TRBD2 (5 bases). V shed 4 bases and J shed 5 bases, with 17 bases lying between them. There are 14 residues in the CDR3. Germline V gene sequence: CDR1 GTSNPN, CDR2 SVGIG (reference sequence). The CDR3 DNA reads TGTGCCTGGACCCCGGGGTCGTCGTGGGAGACCCAGTACTTC. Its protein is CAWTPGSSWETQYF.

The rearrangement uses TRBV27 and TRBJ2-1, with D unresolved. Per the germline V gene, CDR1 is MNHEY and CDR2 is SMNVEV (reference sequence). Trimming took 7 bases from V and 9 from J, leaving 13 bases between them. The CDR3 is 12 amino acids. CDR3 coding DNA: TGTGCCAGCACTGGTGGTTTACGTGAGCAGTTCTTC. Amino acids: CASTGGLREQFF.